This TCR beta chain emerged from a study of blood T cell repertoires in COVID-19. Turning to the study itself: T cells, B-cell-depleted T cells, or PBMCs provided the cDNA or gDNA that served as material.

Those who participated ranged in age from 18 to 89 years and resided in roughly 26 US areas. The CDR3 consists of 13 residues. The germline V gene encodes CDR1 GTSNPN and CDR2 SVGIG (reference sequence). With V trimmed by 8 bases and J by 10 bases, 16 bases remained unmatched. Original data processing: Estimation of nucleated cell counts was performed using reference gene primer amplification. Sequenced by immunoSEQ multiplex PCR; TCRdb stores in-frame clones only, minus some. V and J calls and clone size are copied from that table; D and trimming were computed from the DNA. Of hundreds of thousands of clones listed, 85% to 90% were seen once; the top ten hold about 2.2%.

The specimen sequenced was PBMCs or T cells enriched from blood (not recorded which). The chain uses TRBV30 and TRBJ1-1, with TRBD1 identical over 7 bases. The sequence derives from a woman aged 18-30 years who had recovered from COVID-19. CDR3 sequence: CASLGTESLGAFF. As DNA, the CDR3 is TGTGCCAGCCTCGGGACAGAGAGCCTAGGAGCTTTCTTT.